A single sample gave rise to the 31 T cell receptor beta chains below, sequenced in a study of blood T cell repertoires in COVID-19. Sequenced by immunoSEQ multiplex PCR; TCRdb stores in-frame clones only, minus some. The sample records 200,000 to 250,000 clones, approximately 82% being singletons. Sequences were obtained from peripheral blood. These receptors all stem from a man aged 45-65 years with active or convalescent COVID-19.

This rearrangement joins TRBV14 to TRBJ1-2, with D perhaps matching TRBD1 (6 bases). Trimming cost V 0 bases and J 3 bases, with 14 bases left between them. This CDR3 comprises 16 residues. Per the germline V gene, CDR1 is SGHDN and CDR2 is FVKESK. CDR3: CASSQDGRGGYYGYTF. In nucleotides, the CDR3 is TGTGCCAGCAGCCAAGATGGCAGGGGCGGATACTATGGCTACACCTTC.

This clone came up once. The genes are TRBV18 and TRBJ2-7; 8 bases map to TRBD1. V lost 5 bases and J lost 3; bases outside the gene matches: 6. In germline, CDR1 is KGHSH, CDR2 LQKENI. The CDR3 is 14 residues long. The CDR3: CASSTGQGGYEQYF. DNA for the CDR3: TGTGCCAGCTCAACTGGACAGGGAGGCTACGAGCAGTACTTC.

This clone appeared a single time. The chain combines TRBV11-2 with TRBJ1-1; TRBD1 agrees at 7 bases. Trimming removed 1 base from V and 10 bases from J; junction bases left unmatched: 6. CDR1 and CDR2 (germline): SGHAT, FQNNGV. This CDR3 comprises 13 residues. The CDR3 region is CASSLVRQGGAFF. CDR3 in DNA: TGTGCCAGCAGCTTAGTAAGGCAGGGGGGAGCTTTCTTT.

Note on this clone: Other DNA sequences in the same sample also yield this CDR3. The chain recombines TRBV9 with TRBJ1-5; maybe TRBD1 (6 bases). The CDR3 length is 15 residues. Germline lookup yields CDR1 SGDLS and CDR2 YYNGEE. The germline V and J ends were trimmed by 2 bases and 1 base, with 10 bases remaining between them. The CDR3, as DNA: TGTGCCAGCAGCGTTGAGGGGGGGAGCAATCAGCCCCAGCATTTT. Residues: CASSVEGGSNQPQHF. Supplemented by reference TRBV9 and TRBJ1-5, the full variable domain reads DSGVTQTPKHLITATGQRVTLRCSPRSGDLSVYWYQQSLDQGLQFLIQYYNGEERAKGNILERFSAQQFPDLHSELNLSSLELGDSALYFCASSVEGGSNQPQHFGDGTRLSIL.

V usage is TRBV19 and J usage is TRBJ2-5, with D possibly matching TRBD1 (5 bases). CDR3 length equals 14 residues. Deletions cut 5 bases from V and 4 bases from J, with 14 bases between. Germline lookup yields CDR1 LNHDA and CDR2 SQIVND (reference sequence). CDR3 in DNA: TGTGCCAGTAGTGACGCAGGGTCGGGAGAGACCCAGTACTTC. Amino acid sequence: CASSDAGSGETQYF.

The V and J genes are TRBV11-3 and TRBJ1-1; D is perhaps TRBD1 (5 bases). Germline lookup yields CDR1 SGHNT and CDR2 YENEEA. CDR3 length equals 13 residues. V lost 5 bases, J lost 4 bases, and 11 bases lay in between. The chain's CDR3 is CASSTGDSTEAFF. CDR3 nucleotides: TGTGCCAGCAGCACAGGAGATAGCACTGAAGCTTTCTTT.

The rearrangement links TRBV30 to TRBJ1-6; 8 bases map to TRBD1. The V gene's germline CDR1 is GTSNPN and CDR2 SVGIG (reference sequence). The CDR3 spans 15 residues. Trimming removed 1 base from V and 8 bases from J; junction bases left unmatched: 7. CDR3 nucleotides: TGTGCCTGGAGTGCCCGGACAGGGAGTGATTCACCCCTCCACTTT. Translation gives CAWSARTGSDSPLHF.

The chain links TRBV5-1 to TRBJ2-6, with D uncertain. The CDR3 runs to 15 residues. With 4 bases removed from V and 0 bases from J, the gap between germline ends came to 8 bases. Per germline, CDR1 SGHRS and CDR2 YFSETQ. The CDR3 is CASSPHNSGANVLTF. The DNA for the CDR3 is TGCGCCAGCAGCCCGCACAACTCTGGGGCCAACGTCCTGACTTTC.

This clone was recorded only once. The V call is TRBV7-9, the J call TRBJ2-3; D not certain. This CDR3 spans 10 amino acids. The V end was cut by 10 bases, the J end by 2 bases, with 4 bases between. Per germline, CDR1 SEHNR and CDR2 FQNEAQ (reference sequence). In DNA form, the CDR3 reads TGTGCCACCCTCACAGATACGCAGTATTTT. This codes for CATLTDTQYF.

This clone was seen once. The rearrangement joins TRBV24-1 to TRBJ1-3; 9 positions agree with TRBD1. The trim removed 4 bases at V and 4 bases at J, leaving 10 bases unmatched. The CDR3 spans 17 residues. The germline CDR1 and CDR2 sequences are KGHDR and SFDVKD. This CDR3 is CATSDRGQGLGGNTIYF. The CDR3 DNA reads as TGTGCCACCAGTGACAGAGGACAGGGGCTAGGCGGAAACACCATATATTTT.

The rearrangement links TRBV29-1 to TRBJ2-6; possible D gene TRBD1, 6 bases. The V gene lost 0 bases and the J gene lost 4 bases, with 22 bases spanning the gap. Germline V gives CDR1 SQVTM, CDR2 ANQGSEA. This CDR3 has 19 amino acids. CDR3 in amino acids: CSVEDRTGRTTEGANVLTF. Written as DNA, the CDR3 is TGCAGCGTTGAAGATCGTACAGGGAGAACCACTGAGGGGGCCAACGTCCTGACTTTC.

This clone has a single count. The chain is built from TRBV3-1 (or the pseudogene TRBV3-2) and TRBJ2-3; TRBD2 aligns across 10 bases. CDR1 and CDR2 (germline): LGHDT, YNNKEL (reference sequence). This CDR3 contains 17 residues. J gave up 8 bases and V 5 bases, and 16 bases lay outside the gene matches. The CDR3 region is CASSVDVLAGEGGTQYF. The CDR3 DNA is TGTGCCAGCAGCGTCGATGTCCTAGCGGGAGAGGGAGGTACGCAGTATTTT.

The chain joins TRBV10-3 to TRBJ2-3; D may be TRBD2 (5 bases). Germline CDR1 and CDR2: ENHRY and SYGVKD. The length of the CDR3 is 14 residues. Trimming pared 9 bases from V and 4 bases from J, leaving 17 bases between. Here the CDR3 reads CAIQPASFPDTQYF. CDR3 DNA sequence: TGTGCCATTCAACCAGCTAGCTTCCCAGATACGCAGTATTTT.

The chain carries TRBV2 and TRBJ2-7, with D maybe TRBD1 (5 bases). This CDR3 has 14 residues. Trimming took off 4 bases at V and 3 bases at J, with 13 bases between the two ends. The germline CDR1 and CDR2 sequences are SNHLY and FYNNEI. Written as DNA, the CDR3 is TGTGCCAGCAGTGTCTCACAGGTAGGCTACGAGCAGTACTTC. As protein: CASSVSQVGYEQYF.

The CDR3: CASRPNLDRNFYEQYF. DNA for the CDR3: TGTGCCAGCAGGCCGAACCTTGACAGGAACTTCTACGAGCAGTACTTC. The chain combines TRBV5-4 with TRBJ2-7, with a possible D match to TRBD1 (6 bases). Trimming cost V 5 bases and J 3 bases, with 21 bases left between them. The CDR3 runs 16 residues. Germline CDR1 reads SGHNT; CDR2 reads YYREEE (reference sequence).

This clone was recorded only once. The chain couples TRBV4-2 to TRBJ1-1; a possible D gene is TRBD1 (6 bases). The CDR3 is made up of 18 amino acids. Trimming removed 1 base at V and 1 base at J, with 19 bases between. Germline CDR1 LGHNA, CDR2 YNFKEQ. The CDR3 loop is CASSQATGGDTQNTEAFF. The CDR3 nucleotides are TGTGCCAGCAGCCAAGCTACCGGGGGGGACACCCAGAACACTGAAGCTTTCTTT.

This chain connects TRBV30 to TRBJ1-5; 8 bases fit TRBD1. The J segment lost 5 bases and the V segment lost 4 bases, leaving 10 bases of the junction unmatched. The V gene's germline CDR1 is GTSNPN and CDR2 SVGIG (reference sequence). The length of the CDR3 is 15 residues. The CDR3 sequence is CAWKTPDREHQPQHF. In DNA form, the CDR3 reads TGTGCCTGGAAGACCCCGGACAGGGAGCATCAGCCCCAGCATTTT.

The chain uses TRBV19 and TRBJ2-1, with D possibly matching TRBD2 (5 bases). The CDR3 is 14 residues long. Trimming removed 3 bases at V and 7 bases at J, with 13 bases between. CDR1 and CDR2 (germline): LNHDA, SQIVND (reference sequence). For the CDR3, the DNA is TGTGCCAGTAGTATTGACTACCGGATGAATGAGCAGTTCTTC. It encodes CASSIDYRMNEQFF.

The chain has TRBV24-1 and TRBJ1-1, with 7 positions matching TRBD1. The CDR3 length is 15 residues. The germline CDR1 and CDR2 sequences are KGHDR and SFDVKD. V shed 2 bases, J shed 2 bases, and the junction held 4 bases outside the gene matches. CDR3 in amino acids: CATSDSQGGNTEAFF. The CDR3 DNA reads TGTGCCACCAGTGATTCCCAGGGGGGCAACACTGAAGCTTTCTTT.

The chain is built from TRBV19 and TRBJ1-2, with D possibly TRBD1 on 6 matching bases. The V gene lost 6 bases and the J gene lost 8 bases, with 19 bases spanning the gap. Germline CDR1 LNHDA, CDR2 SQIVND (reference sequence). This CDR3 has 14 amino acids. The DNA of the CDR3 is TGTGCCAGTAGGATGCATGGGGACAACGAGGGCTACACCTTC. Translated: CASRMHGDNEGYTF.

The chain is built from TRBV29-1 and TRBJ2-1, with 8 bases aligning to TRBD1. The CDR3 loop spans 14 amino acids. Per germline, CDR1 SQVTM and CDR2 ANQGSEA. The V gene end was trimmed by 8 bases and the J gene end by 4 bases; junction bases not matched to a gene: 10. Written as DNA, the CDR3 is TGCAGCCTCACAGGGGGTTTTCCTTACAATGAGCAGTTCTTC. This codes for CSLTGGFPYNEQFF.

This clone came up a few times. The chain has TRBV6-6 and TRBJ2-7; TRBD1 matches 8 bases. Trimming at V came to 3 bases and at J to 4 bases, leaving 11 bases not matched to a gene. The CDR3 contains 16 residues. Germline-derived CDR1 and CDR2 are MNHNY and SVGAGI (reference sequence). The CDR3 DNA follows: TGTGCCAGCAGTTATATGTTATCAGGGGGCTGGTACGAGCAGTACTTC. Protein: CASSYMLSGGWYEQYF.

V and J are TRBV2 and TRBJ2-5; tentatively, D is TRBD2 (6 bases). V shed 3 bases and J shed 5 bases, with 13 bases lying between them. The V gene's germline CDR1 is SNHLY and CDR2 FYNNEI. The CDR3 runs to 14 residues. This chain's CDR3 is CASSDGAGWETQYF. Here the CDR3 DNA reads TGTGCCAGCAGTGACGGGGCGGGATGGGAGACCCAGTACTTC.

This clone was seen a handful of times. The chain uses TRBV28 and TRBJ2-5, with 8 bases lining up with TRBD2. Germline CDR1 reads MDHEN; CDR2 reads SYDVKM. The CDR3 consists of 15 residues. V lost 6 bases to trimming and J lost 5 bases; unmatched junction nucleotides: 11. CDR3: CASSLIGRAVETQYF. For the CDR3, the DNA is TGTGCCAGCAGCCTAATCGGGAGGGCCGTGGAGACCCAGTACTTC.

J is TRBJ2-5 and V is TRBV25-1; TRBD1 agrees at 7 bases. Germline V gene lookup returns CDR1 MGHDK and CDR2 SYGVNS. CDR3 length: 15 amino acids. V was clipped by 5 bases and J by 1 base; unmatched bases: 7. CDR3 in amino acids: CASSPVGQPQETQYF. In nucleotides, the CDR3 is TGTGCCAGCAGTCCCGTGGGACAGCCCCAAGAGACCCAGTACTTC.

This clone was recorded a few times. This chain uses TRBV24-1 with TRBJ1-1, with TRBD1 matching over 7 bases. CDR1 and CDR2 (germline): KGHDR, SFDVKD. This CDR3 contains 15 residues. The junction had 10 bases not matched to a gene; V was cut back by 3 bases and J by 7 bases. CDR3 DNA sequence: TGTGCCACCAGTGATCCGGCAGGGGGTCAGGATGAAGCTTTCTTT. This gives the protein CATSDPAGGQDEAFF.

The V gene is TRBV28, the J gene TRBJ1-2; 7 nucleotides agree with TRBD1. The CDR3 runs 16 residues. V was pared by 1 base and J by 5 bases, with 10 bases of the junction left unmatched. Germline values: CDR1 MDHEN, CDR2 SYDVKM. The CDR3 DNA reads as TGTGCCAGCAGTTTATTCGCACAGGGGAAGATGTATGGCTACACCTTC. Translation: CASSLFAQGKMYGYTF.

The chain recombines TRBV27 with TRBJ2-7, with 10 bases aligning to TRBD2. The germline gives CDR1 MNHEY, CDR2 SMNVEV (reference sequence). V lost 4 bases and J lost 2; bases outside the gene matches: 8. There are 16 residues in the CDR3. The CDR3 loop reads CASSSVLAGVTYEQYF. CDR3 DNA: TGTGCCAGCAGTTCAGTCCTAGCGGGGGTCACCTACGAGCAGTACTTC.

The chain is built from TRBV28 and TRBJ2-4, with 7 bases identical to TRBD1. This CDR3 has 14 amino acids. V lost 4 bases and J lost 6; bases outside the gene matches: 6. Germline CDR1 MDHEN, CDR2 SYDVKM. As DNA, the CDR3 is TGTGCCAGCAGTTCAGACAGGGTTAGAAACATTCAGTACTTC. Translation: CASSSDRVRNIQYF.

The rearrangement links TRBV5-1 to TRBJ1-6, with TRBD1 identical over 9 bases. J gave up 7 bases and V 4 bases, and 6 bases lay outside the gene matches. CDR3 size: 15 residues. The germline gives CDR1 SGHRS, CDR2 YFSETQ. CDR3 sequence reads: CASSREGTGNSPLHF. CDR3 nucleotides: TGCGCCAGCAGCAGAGAAGGGACAGGGAATTCACCCCTCCACTTT.

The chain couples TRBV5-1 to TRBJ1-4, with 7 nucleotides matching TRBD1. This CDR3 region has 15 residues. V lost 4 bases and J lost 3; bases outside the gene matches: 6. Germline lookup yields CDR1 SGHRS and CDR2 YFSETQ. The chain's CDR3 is CASSPGQVPNEKLFF. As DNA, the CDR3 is TGCGCCAGCAGCCCAGGACAGGTCCCTAATGAAAAACTGTTTTTT.